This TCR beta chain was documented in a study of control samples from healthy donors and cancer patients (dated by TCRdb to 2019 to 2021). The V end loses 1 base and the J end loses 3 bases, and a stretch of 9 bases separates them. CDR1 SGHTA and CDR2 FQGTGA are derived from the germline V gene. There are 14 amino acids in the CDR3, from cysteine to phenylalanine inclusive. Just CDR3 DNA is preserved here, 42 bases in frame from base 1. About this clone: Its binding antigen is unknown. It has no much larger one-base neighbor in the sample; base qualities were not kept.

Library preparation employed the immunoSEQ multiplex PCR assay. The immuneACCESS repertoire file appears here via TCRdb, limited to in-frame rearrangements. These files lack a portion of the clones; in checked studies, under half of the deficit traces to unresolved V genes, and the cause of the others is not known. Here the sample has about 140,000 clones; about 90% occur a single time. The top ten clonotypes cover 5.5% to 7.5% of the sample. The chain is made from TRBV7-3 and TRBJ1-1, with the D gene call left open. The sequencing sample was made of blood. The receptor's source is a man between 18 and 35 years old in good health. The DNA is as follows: TGTGCCAGCAGCTTAAGGGCAGTTCACACTGAAGCTTTCTTT. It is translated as CASSLRAVHTEAFF.